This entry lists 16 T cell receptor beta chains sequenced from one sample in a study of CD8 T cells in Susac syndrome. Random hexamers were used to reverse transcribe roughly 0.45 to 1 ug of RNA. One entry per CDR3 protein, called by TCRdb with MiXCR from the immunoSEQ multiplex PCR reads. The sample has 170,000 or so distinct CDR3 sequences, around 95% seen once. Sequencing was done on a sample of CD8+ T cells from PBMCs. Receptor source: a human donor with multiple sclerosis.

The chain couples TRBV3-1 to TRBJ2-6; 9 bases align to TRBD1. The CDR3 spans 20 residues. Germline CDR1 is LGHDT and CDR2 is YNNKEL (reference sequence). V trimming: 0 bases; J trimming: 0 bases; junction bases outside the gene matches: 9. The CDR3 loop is CASSQEREDRGSSGANVLTF. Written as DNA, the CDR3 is TGTGCCAGCAGCCAAGAACGGGAGGACAGGGGAAGCTCTGGGGCCAACGTCCTGACTTTC.

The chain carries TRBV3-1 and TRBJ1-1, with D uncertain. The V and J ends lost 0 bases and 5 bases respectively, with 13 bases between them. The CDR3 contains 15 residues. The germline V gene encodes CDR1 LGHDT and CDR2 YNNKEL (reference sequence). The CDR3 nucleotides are TGTGCCAGCAGCCAAGAGGAAGGGCCGAGAACTGAAGCTTTCTTT. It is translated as CASSQEEGPRTEAFF.

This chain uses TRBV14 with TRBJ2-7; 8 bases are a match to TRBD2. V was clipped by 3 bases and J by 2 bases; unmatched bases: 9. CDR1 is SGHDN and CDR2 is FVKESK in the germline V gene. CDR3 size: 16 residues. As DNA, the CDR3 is TGTGCCAGCAGCCACTTTAGCGGGAAGCCTCCCTACGAGCAGTACTTC. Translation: CASSHFSGKPPYEQYF.

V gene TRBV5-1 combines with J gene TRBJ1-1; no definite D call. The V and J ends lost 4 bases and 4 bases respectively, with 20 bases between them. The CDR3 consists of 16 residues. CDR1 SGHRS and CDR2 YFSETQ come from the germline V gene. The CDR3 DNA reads TGCGCCAGCAGCCCTATAGGGCAGACCATGACCACTGAAGCTTTCTTT. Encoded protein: CASSPIGQTMTTEAFF.

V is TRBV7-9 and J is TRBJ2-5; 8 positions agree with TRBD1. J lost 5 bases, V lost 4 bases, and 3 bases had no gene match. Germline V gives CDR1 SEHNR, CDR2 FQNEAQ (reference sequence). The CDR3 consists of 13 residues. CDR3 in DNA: TGTGCCAGCAGCTCAGGGGGCTCGGAGACCCAGTACTTC. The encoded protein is CASSSGGSETQYF.

This chain's CDR3 is CASSLDGTPNTEAFF. CDR3 bases: TGTGCCAGCAGTCTCGACGGGACACCTAACACTGAAGCTTTCTTT. The chain combines TRBV27 with TRBJ1-1; maybe TRBD1 (6 bases). Germline CDR1 and CDR2: MNHEY and SMNVEV (reference sequence). The V and J ends lost 5 bases and 2 bases respectively, with 15 bases between them. The CDR3 sequence is 15 residues long.

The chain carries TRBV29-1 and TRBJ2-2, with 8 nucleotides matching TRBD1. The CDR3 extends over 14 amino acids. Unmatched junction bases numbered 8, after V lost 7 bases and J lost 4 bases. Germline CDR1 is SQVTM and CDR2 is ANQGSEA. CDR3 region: CSALGTGRTGELFF. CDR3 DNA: TGCAGCGCGCTTGGGACAGGACGCACCGGGGAGCTGTTTTTT.

The CDR3 bases are TGTGCCAGCAGCGCAGGACAGGGTGCTAACTATGGCTACACCTTC. Translating gives CASSAGQGANYGYTF. V and J are TRBV9 and TRBJ1-2; 8 bases line up with TRBD1. The CDR3 is 15 amino acids. Germline CDR1 reads SGDLS; CDR2 reads YYNGEE. V was clipped by 3 bases and J by 0 bases; unmatched bases: 4.

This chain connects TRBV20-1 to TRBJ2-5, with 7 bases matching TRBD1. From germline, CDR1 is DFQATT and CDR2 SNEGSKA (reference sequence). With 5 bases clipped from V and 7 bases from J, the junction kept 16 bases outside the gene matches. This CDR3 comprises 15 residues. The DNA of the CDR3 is TGCAGTGCTGCTCCCAGGGGGTTGACCGGTCGGACCCAGTACTTC. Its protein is CSAAPRGLTGRTQYF.

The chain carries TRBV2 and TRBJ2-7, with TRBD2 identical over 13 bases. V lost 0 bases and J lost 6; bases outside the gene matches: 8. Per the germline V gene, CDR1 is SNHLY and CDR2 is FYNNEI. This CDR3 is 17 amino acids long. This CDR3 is CASSEALIGLAGVEQYF. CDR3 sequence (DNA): TGTGCCAGCAGTGAAGCGCTTATTGGACTAGCGGGAGTCGAGCAGTACTTC.

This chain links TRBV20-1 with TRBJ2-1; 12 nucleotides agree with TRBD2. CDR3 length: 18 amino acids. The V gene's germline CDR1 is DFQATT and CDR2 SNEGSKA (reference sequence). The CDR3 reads CSPTGGLAGPSSYNEQFF. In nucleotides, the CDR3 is TGCAGCCCCACGGGGGGACTAGCGGGCCCGAGCTCCTACAATGAGCAGTTCTTC.

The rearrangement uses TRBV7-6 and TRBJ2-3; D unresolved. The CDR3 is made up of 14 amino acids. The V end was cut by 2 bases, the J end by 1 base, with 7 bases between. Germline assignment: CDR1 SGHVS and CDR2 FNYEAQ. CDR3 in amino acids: CASSLNQGTDTQYF. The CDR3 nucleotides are TGTGCCAGCAGCTTAAATCAGGGCACAGATACGCAGTATTTT.

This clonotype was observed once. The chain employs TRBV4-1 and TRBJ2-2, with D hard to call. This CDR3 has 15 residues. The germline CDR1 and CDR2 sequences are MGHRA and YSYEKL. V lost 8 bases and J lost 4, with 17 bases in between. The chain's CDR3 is CASERKLDVTGELFF. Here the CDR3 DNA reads TGCGCCAGCGAACGAAAGTTGGACGTCACCGGGGAGCTGTTTTTT.

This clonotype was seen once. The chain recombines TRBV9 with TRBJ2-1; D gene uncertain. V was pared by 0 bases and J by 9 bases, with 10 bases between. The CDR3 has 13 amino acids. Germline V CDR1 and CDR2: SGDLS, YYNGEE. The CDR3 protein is CASSVAGEVEQFF. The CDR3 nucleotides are TGTGCCAGCAGCGTAGCTGGAGAGGTTGAGCAGTTCTTC.

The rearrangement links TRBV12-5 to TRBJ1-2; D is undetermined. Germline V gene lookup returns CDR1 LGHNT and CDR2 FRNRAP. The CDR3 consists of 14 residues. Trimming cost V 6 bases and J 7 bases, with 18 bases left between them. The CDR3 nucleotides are TGTGCTAGTGGCCCATTGAGGGATGGTCTTGGCTACACCTTC. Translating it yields CASGPLRDGLGYTF.

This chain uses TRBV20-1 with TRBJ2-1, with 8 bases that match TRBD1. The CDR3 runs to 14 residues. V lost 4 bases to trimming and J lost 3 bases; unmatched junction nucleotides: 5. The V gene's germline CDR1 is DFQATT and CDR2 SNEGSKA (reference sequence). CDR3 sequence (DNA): TGCAGTGCTACGGACAGGGAGTACTACAATGAGCAGTTCTTC. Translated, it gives CSATDREYYNEQFF.